The following is a T cell receptor beta chain sequence with its context. Its cognate antigen is unknown. The data were obtained in a study of T cell responses to AZD1222 COVID-19 vaccine. Study-wide findings and caveats: Two AZD1222 doses significantly raised spike-specific TCR breadth and depth over controls. The donor cohort was predominantly white British with a female majority, and clonal diversity may have been underestimated. The peak T cell response came first, and repertoires were sampled only after it. Across the whole spike, CD4 TCRs peaked at regions 160-218 and 743-854.

The CDR3 is 15 residues long. Per the germline V gene, CDR1 is MDHEN and CDR2 is SYDVKM. V dropped 5 bases and J dropped 5 bases, with 16 bases sitting between them. The method was immunoSEQ multiplex PCR; TCRdb's version includes in-frame clones alone and lacks a portion of them. The table includes 130,000 to 150,000 clones, over 75% detected once. The rearrangement uses TRBV28 and TRBJ1-5, with no clear D. The TCR comes from an adult in good health. The starting material was peripheral blood, obtained on day 0 of AZD1222 vaccination. The CDR3 region is CASSARVRGYQPQHF. The CDR3 region has the DNA TGTGCCAGCAGTGCCCGGGTCCGGGGTTATCAGCCCCAGCATTTT. Based on the CDR3 plus reference TRBV28 and TRBJ1-5, the full variable domain is DVKVTQSSRYLVKRTGEKVFLECVQDMDHENMFWYRQDPGLGLRLIYFSYDVKMKEKGDIPEGYSVSREKKERFSLILESASTNQTSMYLCASSARVRGYQPQHFGDGTRLSIL.